This T cell receptor beta chain came from a study of regulatory T cells in long-lasting Graves disease. Investigators prepared the TCR beta libraries by applying iRepertoire HTBI primers and Arm-PCR of CDR3 regions. As originally analysed: Samples revealed around 56 TRBV and over twelve TRBJ segments. TCRdb independently ran MiXCR on the multiplex PCR reads; one entry per CDR3 protein. The V and J calls, along with clone size, are taken from TCRdb and not from the paper's own processing. Of about 220,000 distinct CDR3 sequences in the sample, 15% to 20% were seen once. Documented time point: newly diagnosed GD, antithyroid drugs for less than 3 months. PBMC RNA served as the TCR library source. Germline values: CDR1 SGHVS, CDR2 FQNEAQ. Trimming cost V 5 bases and J 9 bases, with 11 bases left between them. The CDR3 contains 13 residues. This clonotype was observed at least ten times. These data were also reused for a study on T cells in Graves' hyperthyroidism and ophthalmopathy. That source adds: Using the HTBI primer set, a first-round RT-PCR was run on the TCR CDR3.

V usage is TRBV7-8 and J usage is TRBJ1-6; a possible D gene is TRBD1 (5 bases). This clonotype was sampled from a woman in her 30s with Graves disease. Sequenced material: peripheral blood mononuclear cells (PBMCs), taken at new diagnosis, from a patient treated with antithyroid drugs. In DNA form, the CDR3 reads TGTGCCAGCAGCCCTTGGGGCGGTTCACCCCTCCACTTT. Its protein product is CASSPWGGSPLHF.